The 26 T cell receptor beta chains in this list originate from one sample, sequenced in a study of cytomegalovirus exposure and HLA in healthy donors. Amplification used 60 Vbeta primers and 13 Jbeta primers. Produced via immunoSEQ multiplex PCR; TCRdb's table is partial and in-frame only. This table has approximately 220,000 clones, 83% appearing once. The source material was PBMCs. These receptors all stem from a girl aged 10 to 17 in good health and CMV-seronegative.

The CDR3 loop is CASRETGVAGNTIYF. CDR3 in DNA: TGCGCCAGCAGGGAGACCGGGGTAGCAGGAAACACCATATATTTT. The chain carries TRBV4-1 and TRBJ1-3; D not certain. This CDR3 has 15 amino acids. V dropped 6 bases and J dropped 4 bases, with 16 bases sitting between them. Germline lookup yields CDR1 MGHRA and CDR2 YSYEKL.

This sequence joins TRBV30 and TRBJ1-1; TRBD1 matches at 8 bases. This CDR3 is 13 amino acids long. Losses at the gene ends were 4 bases for V and 5 bases for J; bases not matched to a gene: 6. Germline V gene data show CDR1 as GTSNPN and CDR2 as SVGIG (reference sequence). The CDR3 coding sequence is TGTGCCTGGAATCGGGACAGGACGACTGAAGCTTTCTTT. Translation gives CAWNRDRTTEAFF.

CDR3 nucleotides: TGCGCCAGCAGCCAAGGACTGACTAGCACAGATACGCAGTATTTT. This encodes CASSQGLTSTDTQYF. The chain combines TRBV4-1 with TRBJ2-3, with unresolved D. The V end lost 1 base, the J end lost 0 bases, and 8 bases lay between the germline ends. Germline V lookup: CDR1 MGHRA, CDR2 YSYEKL. The CDR3 totals 15 residues.

A few counts support this clone. The CDR3 nucleotides are TGTGCCAGCAGCCAACCCAGGACTAGCGGGCCCCCCTACAATGAGCAGTTCTTC. Its translation: CASSQPRTSGPPYNEQFF. The chain employs TRBV14 and TRBJ2-1; TRBD2 matches 11 bases. Germline CDR1 SGHDN, CDR2 FVKESK. The length of the CDR3 is 18 residues. Germline trimming cut 2 bases from V and 2 bases from J; bases unmatched to any gene: 8.

V and J are TRBV30 and TRBJ2-3; TRBD2 is a possible D gene (5 bases). V was clipped by 2 bases and J by 6 bases, with 18 bases between them. CDR3 length: 15 residues. Germline CDR1 is GTSNPN and CDR2 is SVGIG (reference sequence). The CDR3 DNA follows: TGTGCCTGGAGTCCGACACCTATCGGGGAGGATACGCAGTATTTT. As protein: CAWSPTPIGEDTQYF. Using reference TRBV30 and TRBJ2-3 for the parts outside the CDR3, the full variable domain is SQTIHQWPATLVQPVGSPLSLECTVEGTSNPNLYWYRQAAGRGLQLLFYSVGIGQISSEVPQNLSASRPQDRQFILSSKKLLLSDSGFYLCAWSPTPIGEDTQYFGPGTRLTVL.

The V and J genes are TRBV4-2 and TRBJ2-3; TRBD2 is a possible D gene (5 bases). This CDR3 has 16 residues. The germline gives CDR1 LGHNA, CDR2 YNFKEQ. The ends were cut back, 0 bases at V and 5 bases at J, with 15 bases in the middle. The CDR3 region has the DNA TGTGCCAGCAGCCAAGAAGGCCGGGGTAGGCTAGATACGCAGTATTTT. Amino acids: CASSQEGRGRLDTQYF.

Only a few counts were recorded for this clone. This sequence joins TRBV6-5 and TRBJ1-1; possible D gene TRBD1, 5 bases. The CDR3 consists of 13 residues. The germline gives CDR1 MNHEY, CDR2 SVGAGI. The germline V and J ends were trimmed by 0 bases and 10 bases, with 12 bases remaining between them. The CDR3 loop reads CASSYSPGEAAFF. In DNA form, the CDR3 reads TGTGCCAGCAGTTACTCCCCGGGGGAGGCAGCTTTCTTT.

J is TRBJ1-4 and V is TRBV5-1, with D tentatively TRBD1 (5 bases). Looked up from germline, CDR1 is SGHRS and CDR2 is YFSETQ. V dropped 2 bases and J dropped 4 bases, with 15 bases sitting between them. The CDR3 sequence is 16 residues long. CDR3 DNA sequence: TGCGCCAGCAGCTTAAACCCGGGACTGCTTAATGAAAAACTGTTTTTT. This codes for CASSLNPGLLNEKLFF.

The chain couples TRBV5-4 to TRBJ2-6, with D possibly being TRBD2 (5 bases). The germline V and J ends were trimmed by 0 bases and 0 bases, with 16 bases remaining between them. The CDR3 sequence is 19 residues long. Germline V lookup: CDR1 SGHNT, CDR2 YYREEE (reference sequence). The CDR3 loop reads CASSLGSGWEYSGANVLTF. DNA of the CDR3: TGTGCCAGCAGCTTGGGGTCGGGGTGGGAGTACTCTGGGGCCAACGTCCTGACTTTC.

The chain recombines TRBV5-1 with TRBJ2-1; TRBD1 agrees at 8 bases. CDR1 and CDR2 from the germline V gene are SGHRS and YFSETQ. V shed 4 bases and J 7 bases; nucleotides not matched to a gene: 13. CDR3 length equals 16 residues. Here the CDR3 reads CASSRKTGTGTNEQFF. CDR3 bases: TGCGCCAGCAGCCGAAAAACCGGGACAGGAACGAATGAGCAGTTCTTC.

V is TRBV19 and J is TRBJ2-1; TRBD2 matches 9 bases. This CDR3 region has 15 residues. CDR1 and CDR2 from the germline V gene are LNHDA and SQIVND (reference sequence). V trimming: 6 bases; J trimming: 2 bases; junction bases outside the gene matches: 5. The chain's CDR3 is CASRETSGTYNEQFF. The CDR3 nucleotides are TGTGCCAGTAGAGAGACTAGCGGAACCTACAATGAGCAGTTCTTC.

This clone was counted a single time. The rearrangement uses TRBV6-5 and TRBJ1-3; no clear D. This CDR3 contains 11 residues. In germline, CDR1 is MNHEY, CDR2 SVGAGI. Trimming pared 2 bases from V and 6 bases from J, leaving 2 bases between. The CDR3 sequence is CASSYLNTIYF. The CDR3 DNA sequence: TGTGCCAGCAGTTACCTAAACACCATATATTTT.

The rearrangement links TRBV4-3 to TRBJ2-7; possible D gene TRBD2, 6 bases. This CDR3 contains 16 residues. Germline V gene lookup returns CDR1 LGHNA and CDR2 YSLEER. V lost 0 bases and J lost 3, with 15 bases in between. The CDR3 bases are TGCGCCAGCAGCCAAGACTCTTACGGGGGAGTCTACGAGCAGTACTTC. It encodes CASSQDSYGGVYEQYF.

The chain uses TRBV5-4 and TRBJ2-1; 10 nucleotides match TRBD2. The CDR3 spans 15 residues. Per germline, CDR1 SGHNT and CDR2 YYREEE (reference sequence). V shed 4 bases, J shed 2 bases, and the junction held 3 bases outside the gene matches. The CDR3 loop is CASSATSGAYNEQFF. In nucleotides, the CDR3 is TGTGCCAGCAGCGCAACTAGCGGGGCCTACAATGAGCAGTTCTTC.

This clone was counted between two and nine times. Other DNA sequences in this specimen translate into the identical CDR3. The chain uses TRBV19 and TRBJ1-1; D unresolved. From germline, CDR1 is LNHDA and CDR2 SQIVND (reference sequence). The CDR3 length is 12 residues. The V gene lost 7 bases and the J gene lost 2 bases, with 8 bases spanning the gap. The DNA for the CDR3 is TGTGCCAGTAACCCAGGAAACACTGAAGCTTTCTTT. Amino acid sequence: CASNPGNTEAFF.

V is TRBV6-5 and J is TRBJ1-4, with TRBD1 matching over 7 bases. CDR3 size: 13 residues. V was pared by 8 bases and J by 8 bases, with 8 bases of the junction left unmatched. Germline CDR1 and CDR2: MNHEY and SVGAGI. CDR3 sequence: CASGRQGMEKLFF. The CDR3 DNA is TGTGCCAGCGGAAGACAGGGAATGGAAAAACTGTTTTTT.

This chain uses TRBV28 with TRBJ2-7; 9 bases align to TRBD2. The germline V gene has CDR1 MDHEN and CDR2 SYDVKM. CDR3 size: 18 residues. The ends lost 3 bases at V and 0 bases at J; junction bases unmatched: 12. The DNA of the CDR3 is TGTGCCAGCAGTTTGATCGGGTCCTTAGCGGGGGTCTCCTACGAGCAGTACTTC. The encoded protein is CASSLIGSLAGVSYEQYF.

The rearrangement joins TRBV14 to TRBJ1-1; D gene unclear. From germline, CDR1 is SGHDN and CDR2 FVKESK. Trimming removed 5 bases at V and 2 bases at J, with 12 bases between. The CDR3 runs to 14 residues. The CDR3, as DNA: TGTGCCAGCAGCTCGGCGACGGGTAACACTGAAGCTTTCTTT. It yields the protein CASSSATGNTEAFF.

The chain couples TRBV28 to TRBJ2-1; TRBD1 matches 11 bases. The CDR3 has 16 amino acids. With 6 bases clipped from V and 5 bases from J, the junction kept 9 bases outside the gene matches. Germline V gene lookup returns CDR1 MDHEN and CDR2 SYDVKM. The DNA for the CDR3 is TGTGCCAGCAGCCAATTAGGACAGGGGGCGGACAATGAGCAGTTCTTC. It specifies CASSQLGQGADNEQFF.

The chain employs TRBV7-8 and TRBJ2-3, with D possibly matching TRBD1 (6 bases). V was shortened by 1 base and J by 5 bases, with 16 bases between the two germline ends. Germline-derived CDR1 and CDR2 are SGHVS and FQNEAQ. The CDR3 runs 16 residues. DNA for the CDR3: TGTGCCAGCAGCTTAGGCCACAGGGCGGAAGTAGATACGCAGTATTTT. Its protein product is CASSLGHRAEVDTQYF.

The chain recombines TRBV19 with TRBJ1-6; D is uncertain. V was cut by 3 bases and J by 7 bases, with 19 bases left in between. Germline V gene lookup returns CDR1 LNHDA and CDR2 SQIVND (reference sequence). CDR3 length: 17 amino acids. CDR3 protein: CASSISPISGYNSPLHF. In DNA form, the CDR3 reads TGTGCCAGTAGTATCAGCCCTATCTCGGGTTACAATTCACCCCTCCACTTT.

CDR3 loop: CASSLWRGDQPQHF. The CDR3, as DNA: TGTGCCAGCAGTTTATGGCGGGGGGATCAGCCCCAGCATTTT. This rearrangement joins TRBV28 to TRBJ1-5; TRBD1 might be the D (5 bases). Trimming removed 0 bases from V and 5 bases from J, with 8 bases in between. Germline values: CDR1 MDHEN, CDR2 SYDVKM. The CDR3 consists of 14 residues. Filled out from reference TRBV28 and TRBJ1-5, the complete variable domain reads DVKVTQSSRYLVKRTGEKVFLECVQDMDHENMFWYRQDPGLGLRLIYFSYDVKMKEKGDIPEGYSVSREKKERFSLILESASTNQTSMYLCASSLWRGDQPQHFGDGTRLSIL.

This chain connects TRBV28 to TRBJ1-2, with D perhaps matching TRBD1 (6 bases). This CDR3 is built from 15 residues. Germline CDR1 reads MDHEN; CDR2 reads SYDVKM. The germline V and J ends were trimmed by 2 bases and 8 bases, with 18 bases remaining between them. CDR3 bases: TGTGCCAGCAGTTTAACAGGGAGGGTCCGGCGCGGCTACACCTTC. Translating gives CASSLTGRVRRGYTF.

The chain uses TRBV9 and TRBJ1-1; 8 nucleotides line up with TRBD1. Germline V gene lookup returns CDR1 SGDLS and CDR2 YYNGEE. This CDR3 comprises 17 residues. V dropped 0 bases and J dropped 2; count of bases not matched to a gene: 9. The DNA for the CDR3 is TGTGCCAGCAGCGTAGATGATGAGACAGGGGCAAACACTGAAGCTTTCTTT. Translating it yields CASSVDDETGANTEAFF. Full variable domain (rest looked up from reference TRBV9 and TRBJ1-1): DSGVTQTPKHLITATGQRVTLRCSPRSGDLSVYWYQQSLDQGLQFLIQYYNGEERAKGNILERFSAQQFPDLHSELNLSSLELGDSALYFCASSVDDETGANTEAFFGQGTRLTVV.

In its sample, this clone was seen once. The chain couples TRBV4-2 to TRBJ2-1, with TRBD1 identical over 7 bases. The V segment lost 4 bases and the J segment 5 bases; nucleotides outside the gene matches: 5. This CDR3 spans 14 amino acids. Germline values: CDR1 LGHNA, CDR2 YNFKEQ. The CDR3 nucleotides read TGTGCCAGCAGCCTGGAAACAGGGGACAATGAGCAGTTCTTC. Protein sequence: CASSLETGDNEQFF.

This clone was counted once. V gene TRBV30 combines with J gene TRBJ1-5; D is ambiguous. The germline V gene has CDR1 GTSNPN and CDR2 SVGIG (reference sequence). V was shortened by 0 bases and J by 9 bases, with 9 bases between the two germline ends. The CDR3 sequence is 12 residues long. The CDR3 nucleotides read TGTGCCTGGAGTGTACTTGGAGGGCCCCAGCATTTT. Amino acids: CAWSVLGGPQHF.